Following are 24 T cell receptor beta chains from one sample sequenced in a study of blood T cell repertoires in COVID-19. Only in-frame clones appear in the TCRdb table, and some are missing; sequencing was by immunoSEQ multiplex PCR. The sample lists around 99,000 clones, approximately 84% occurring once. The specimen was peripheral blood. These receptors came from a woman aged 50 to 60 with acute or convalescent COVID-19.

The J gene is TRBJ1-2, the V gene TRBV9; D may be TRBD1 (5 bases). Germline V CDR1 and CDR2: SGDLS, YYNGEE. The ends were cut back, 0 bases at V and 7 bases at J, with 16 bases in the middle. The CDR3 extends over 15 amino acids. The CDR3 nucleotides are TGTGCCAGCAGCGTAGAAGACAGCTTTTCGGCTGGCTACACCTTC. Translated, it gives CASSVEDSFSAGYTF.

The chain links TRBV7-6 to TRBJ2-3; TRBD1 agrees at 10 bases. The CDR3 length is 17 residues. J gave up 3 bases and V 1 base, and 7 bases lay outside the gene matches. Per the germline V gene, CDR1 is SGHVS and CDR2 is FNYEAQ. CDR3 DNA: TGTGCCAGCAGCTTAGGGGGCGCGGGACAGGGGACAGATACGCAGTATTTT. This codes for CASSLGGAGQGTDTQYF.

This clone occurred once. The chain links TRBV6-5 to TRBJ2-5, with D possibly being TRBD2 (6 bases). Trimming removed 0 bases from V and 2 bases from J, with 10 bases in between. From germline, CDR1 is MNHEY and CDR2 SVGAGI. CDR3 length: 15 amino acids. CDR3 sequence (DNA): TGTGCCAGCAGTTACTCTTCGGGGGTTCAAGAGACCCAGTACTTC. Protein sequence: CASSYSSGVQETQYF.

V and J are TRBV5-4 and TRBJ2-3, with D maybe TRBD1 (5 bases). CDR1 is SGHNT, CDR2 YYREEE, per germline (reference sequence). The CDR3 loop spans 14 amino acids. V was shortened by 4 bases and J by 0 bases, with 9 bases between the two germline ends. Written as DNA, the CDR3 is TGTGCCAGCAGCACGACAGTAAGCACAGATACGCAGTATTTT. Translation: CASSTTVSTDTQYF.

The chain is built from TRBV27 and TRBJ1-6, with D possibly matching TRBD1 (5 bases). This CDR3 region has 16 residues. The germline V and J ends were trimmed by 0 bases and 3 bases, with 9 bases remaining between them. CDR1 MNHEY and CDR2 SMNVEV come from the germline V gene (reference sequence). The CDR3 DNA follows: TGTGCCAGCAGTTTATCGGGGCAGTTCTATAATTCACCCCTCCACTTT. Translation gives CASSLSGQFYNSPLHF.

The CDR3 region is CASSYPSGTSGPNYNEQFF. The CDR3 nucleotides are TGTGCCAGCAGCTACCCCTCCGGGACTAGCGGGCCTAATTACAATGAGCAGTTCTTC. This sequence joins TRBV5-4 and TRBJ2-1; 12 nucleotides line up with TRBD2. Germline loops: CDR1 SGHNT, CDR2 YYREEE (reference sequence). Trimming at V came to 3 bases and at J to 4 bases, leaving 14 bases not matched to a gene. CDR3 length equals 19 residues.

The chain recombines TRBV7-8 with TRBJ1-1, with D unclear. Per germline, CDR1 SGHVS and CDR2 FQNEAQ. V dropped 1 base and J dropped 5 bases, with 11 bases sitting between them. The CDR3 is 14 residues long. This CDR3 reads CASSLVEGGTEAFF. DNA for the CDR3: TGTGCCAGCAGCTTAGTTGAGGGCGGGACTGAAGCTTTCTTT.

V and J are TRBV3-1 (or the pseudogene TRBV3-2) and TRBJ1-2, with D perhaps matching TRBD1 (5 bases). Per germline, CDR1 LGHDT and CDR2 YNNKEL (reference sequence). V lost 4 bases and J 4 bases, leaving 16 bases between the germline ends. The CDR3 runs to 15 residues. CDR3 region: CASSPGHQPAYGYTF. CDR3 sequence (DNA): TGTGCCAGCAGCCCCGGACACCAGCCTGCCTATGGCTACACCTTC.

The V gene is TRBV5-8, the J gene TRBJ2-5; TRBD2 aligns across 13 bases. V was pared by 3 bases and J by 5 bases, with 7 bases of the junction left unmatched. The CDR3 length is 16 residues. In germline, CDR1 is SGHTS, CDR2 YDEGEE. The CDR3 sequence: CASSSRLAGGGETQYF. CDR3 DNA sequence: TGTGCCAGCAGCTCGCGACTAGCGGGGGGTGGTGAGACCCAGTACTTC. The full variable domain, with the rest looked up from reference TRBV5-8 and TRBJ2-5, is EAGVTQSPTHLIKTRGQQATLRCSPISGHTSVYWYQQALGLGLQFLLWYDEGEERNRGNFPPRFSGRQFPNYSSELNVNALELEDSALYLCASSSRLAGGGETQYFGPGTRLLVL.

This clone turned up a few times. The chain employs TRBV7-6 and TRBJ1-4; D ambiguous. From germline, CDR1 is SGHVS and CDR2 FNYEAQ. Trimming shortened V by 5 bases and J by 0 bases, and 10 bases separated the two germline ends. The CDR3 length is 15 residues. CDR3 in DNA: TGTGCCAGCAGCCTAGGGCCTGCAACTAATGAAAAACTGTTTTTT. The encoded protein is CASSLGPATNEKLFF.

The chain uses TRBV7-9 and TRBJ2-5; D is possibly TRBD2 (5 bases). CDR1 and CDR2 from the germline V gene are SEHNR and FQNEAQ (reference sequence). The CDR3 has 11 amino acids. V lost 7 bases to trimming and J lost 8 bases, with 11 bases between them. CDR3 protein: CASTEGSTQYF. The CDR3 region has the DNA TGTGCCAGCACTGAAGGGAGCACCCAGTACTTC.

The chain is built from TRBV5-4 and TRBJ1-2; TRBD1 might be the D (5 bases). This CDR3 comprises 14 residues. Germline V gene data show CDR1 as SGHNT and CDR2 as YYREEE (reference sequence). V was trimmed by 2 bases and J by 12 bases, leaving 20 bases between them. The DNA of the CDR3 is TGTGCCAGCAGCTTCAGGGATAGGTCAAAGTCAAACACCTTC. Amino acids: CASSFRDRSKSNTF. Full variable domain (remainder filled in from reference TRBV5-4 and TRBJ1-2): ETGVTQSPTHLIKTRGQQVTLRCSSQSGHNTVSWYQQALGQGPQFIFQYYREEENGRGNFPPRFSGLQFPNYSSELNVNALELDDSALYLCASSFRDRSKSNTFGSGTRLTVV.

J is TRBJ2-1 and V is TRBV19; D might be TRBD2 (7 bases). Trimming removed 1 base at V and 13 bases at J, with 17 bases between. This CDR3 contains 14 residues. CDR1 is LNHDA and CDR2 is SQIVND in the germline V gene (reference sequence). The CDR3 here is CASSIASSGDTQFF. Written as DNA, the CDR3 is TGTGCCAGTAGTATAGCCTCAAGCGGGGACACTCAGTTCTTC.

The rearrangement uses TRBV2 and TRBJ1-4; TRBD1 matches at 7 bases. Germline trimming cut 3 bases from V and 6 bases from J; bases unmatched to any gene: 1. Germline loops: CDR1 SNHLY, CDR2 FYNNEI. The CDR3 runs 13 residues. CDR3 loop: CASSDRGDEKLFF. The CDR3 DNA is TGTGCCAGCAGTGACAGGGGGGATGAAAAACTGTTTTTT.

The V gene is TRBV5-8, the J gene TRBJ2-7, with D possibly TRBD1 on 7 matching bases. The length of the CDR3 is 15 residues. Germline V CDR1 and CDR2: SGHTS, YDEGEE. V was cut by 0 bases and J by 2 bases, with 12 bases left in between. CDR3 sequence: CASSLVAGGTYEQYF. The CDR3 DNA follows: TGTGCCAGCAGCTTGGTCGCAGGGGGGACCTACGAGCAGTACTTC.

V and J are TRBV5-4 and TRBJ1-2; perhaps TRBD1 as D (5 bases). V was clipped by 4 bases and J by 4 bases, with 23 bases between them. The CDR3 spans 17 residues. The germline CDR1 and CDR2 sequences are SGHNT and YYREEE (reference sequence). The CDR3 protein is CASSPGGYQGSGYGYTF. CDR3 coding DNA: TGTGCCAGCAGCCCGGGGGGATACCAGGGATCGGGCTATGGCTACACCTTC.

The chain joins TRBV7-9 to TRBJ2-1, with 11 bases that match TRBD1. The trim removed 6 bases at V and 7 bases at J, leaving 5 bases unmatched. Germline CDR1 is SEHNR and CDR2 is FQNEAQ (reference sequence). The CDR3 is 14 amino acids. CDR3 nucleotide sequence: TGTGCCAGCAGAGGGACAGGGGGAAGAAATGAGCAGTTCTTC. Translating it yields CASRGTGGRNEQFF.

The chain is built from TRBV5-6 and TRBJ1-1, with TRBD1 as a possible D gene (5 bases). Germline V gene lookup returns CDR1 SGHDT and CDR2 YYEEEE. The CDR3 is made up of 17 amino acids. The V gene lost 0 bases and the J gene lost 0 bases, with 15 bases spanning the gap. The CDR3 loop is CASSLGPPRALNTEAFF. The CDR3 nucleotides read TGTGCCAGCAGCTTGGGCCCGCCCAGGGCCCTGAACACTGAAGCTTTCTTT.

V is TRBV19 and J is TRBJ2-1; 9 bases are a match to TRBD1. The CDR3 sequence is 20 residues long. Unmatched junction bases numbered 20, after V lost 6 bases and J lost 2 bases. Germline CDR1 and CDR2: LNHDA and SQIVND (reference sequence). This chain's CDR3 is CASRKGGGQGSLSTYNEQFF. The DNA of the CDR3 is TGTGCCAGTAGAAAAGGGGGTGGACAGGGGTCCCTATCCACCTACAATGAGCAGTTCTTC.

This clone was found once. The chain has TRBV21-1 and TRBJ2-6; TRBD1 is the table's D call and was not checked against the DNA. TRBV21-1 counts as a pseudogene. There are 17 residues in the CDR3. CDR3 sequence reads: CASVRDRGTPGANVLTF. The CDR3, as DNA: TGTGCCAGCGTCCGGGACAGGGGAACCCCTGGGGCCAACGTCCTGACTTTC.

This chain links TRBV5-1 with TRBJ2-7; D uncertain. V dropped 3 bases and J dropped 4 bases, with 17 bases sitting between them. CDR3 length: 15 residues. Germline V gene lookup returns CDR1 SGHRS and CDR2 YFSETQ. The CDR3 DNA is TGCGCCAGCAGCTCCGGCCTAGTCCCTCCTTACGAGCAGTACTTC. As protein: CASSSGLVPPYEQYF.

The CDR3 DNA is TGTGCCAGCAGTTTACTGGGACAGAATAATGAAAAACTGTTTTTT. Translated, it gives CASSLLGQNNEKLFF. V and J are TRBV28 and TRBJ1-4; 7 positions agree with TRBD1. V shed 2 bases, J shed 4 bases, and the junction held 4 bases outside the gene matches. Germline values: CDR1 MDHEN, CDR2 SYDVKM. The CDR3 contains 15 residues.

This clone was seen a handful of times. In the same sample, other DNA sequences code for this CDR3. V and J are TRBV5-1 and TRBJ1-4; 11 nucleotides match TRBD1. Trimming at V came to 3 bases and at J to 8 bases, leaving 3 bases not matched to a gene. The germline V gene encodes CDR1 SGHRS and CDR2 YFSETQ. The CDR3 length is 14 residues. The CDR3 here is CASSSGQGGEKLFF. The CDR3 DNA follows: TGCGCCAGCAGCTCGGGACAGGGGGGCGAAAAACTGTTTTTT.

V usage is TRBV3-1 (or the pseudogene TRBV3-2) and J usage is TRBJ2-1, with 8 bases matching TRBD2. From germline, CDR1 is LGHDT and CDR2 YNNKEL (reference sequence). V was clipped by 4 bases and J by 1 base; unmatched bases: 6. The CDR3 spans 16 residues. In DNA, the CDR3 is TGTGCCAGCAGCCCCGGGGGGGGGCAATCCTACAATGAGCAGTTCTTC. The encoded protein is CASSPGGGQSYNEQFF.